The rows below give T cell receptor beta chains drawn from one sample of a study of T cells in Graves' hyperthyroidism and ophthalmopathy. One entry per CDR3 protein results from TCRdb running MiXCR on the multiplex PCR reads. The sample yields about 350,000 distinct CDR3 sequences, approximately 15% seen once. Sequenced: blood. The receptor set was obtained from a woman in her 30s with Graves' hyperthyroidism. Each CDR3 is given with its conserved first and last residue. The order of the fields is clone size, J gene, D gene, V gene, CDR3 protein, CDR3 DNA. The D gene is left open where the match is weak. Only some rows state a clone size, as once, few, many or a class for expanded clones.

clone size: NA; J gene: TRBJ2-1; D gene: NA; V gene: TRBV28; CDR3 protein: CASSPGPGSPNNEQFF; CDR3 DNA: TGTGCCAGCAGCCCGGGCCCGGGATCTCCAAACAATGAGCAGTTCTTC
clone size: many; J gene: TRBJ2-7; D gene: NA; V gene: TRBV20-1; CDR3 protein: CSAPLGGGSYEQYF; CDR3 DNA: TGCAGTGCGCCCCTAGGGGGGGGCTCCTACGAGCAGTACTTC
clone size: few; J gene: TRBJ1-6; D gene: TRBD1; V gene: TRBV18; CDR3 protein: CASSPYGQGAPSYNSPLHF; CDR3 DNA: TGTGCCAGCTCACCATACGGACAGGGGGCTCCTTCCTATAATTCACCCCTCCACTTT
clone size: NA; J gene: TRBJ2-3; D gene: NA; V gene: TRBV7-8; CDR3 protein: CASSFSSRGTDTQYF; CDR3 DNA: TGTGCCAGCAGCTTTTCGAGTAGGGGAACAGATACGCAGTATTTT
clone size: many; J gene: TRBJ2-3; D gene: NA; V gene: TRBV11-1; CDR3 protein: CASSSTGAADTQYF; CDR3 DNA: TGTGCCAGCAGCTCTACGGGAGCGGCAGATACGCAGTATTTT
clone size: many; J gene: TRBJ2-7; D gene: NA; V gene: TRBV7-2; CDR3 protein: CASSLAFHEQYF; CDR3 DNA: TGTGCCAGCAGCTTAGCGTTCCACGAGCAGTACTTC
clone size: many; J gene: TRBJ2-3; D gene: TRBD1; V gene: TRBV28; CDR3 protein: CASTPSGTGTDTQYF; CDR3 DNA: TGTGCCAGCACCCCCTCGGGGACAGGGACTGATACGCAGTATTTT
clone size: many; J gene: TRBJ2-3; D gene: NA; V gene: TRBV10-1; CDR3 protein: CASSDAGLTDTQYF; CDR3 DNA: TGCGCCAGCAGTGATGCGGGACTCACAGATACGCAGTATTTT
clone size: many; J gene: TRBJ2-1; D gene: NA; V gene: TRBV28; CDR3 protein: CASSPGRLNEQFF; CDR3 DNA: TGTGCCAGCAGTCCGGGTCGTCTCAATGAGCAGTTCTTC
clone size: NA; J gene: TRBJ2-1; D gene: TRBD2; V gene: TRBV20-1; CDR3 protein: CSARPTSGVYNEQFF; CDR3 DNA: TGCAGTGCTAGACCGACTAGCGGGGTCTACAATGAGCAGTTCTTC
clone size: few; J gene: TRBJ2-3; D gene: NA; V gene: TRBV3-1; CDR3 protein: CASSQEGAGGVSSTDTQYF; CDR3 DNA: TGTGCCAGCAGCCAAGAAGGTGCGGGCGGGGTCTCTAGCACAGATACGCAGTATTTT
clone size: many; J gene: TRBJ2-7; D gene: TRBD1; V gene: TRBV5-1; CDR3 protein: CASAGTGGSLEQYF; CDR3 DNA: TGCGCCAGCGCCGGGACAGGGGGTTCCCTCGAGCAGTACTTC
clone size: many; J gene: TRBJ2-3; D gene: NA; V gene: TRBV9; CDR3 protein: CASSAPPWAGYSDTQYF; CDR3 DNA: TGTGCCAGCAGCGCCCCCCCATGGGCGGGATATTCAGATACGCAGTATTTT
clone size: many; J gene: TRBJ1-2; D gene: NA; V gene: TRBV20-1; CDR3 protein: CSASGRNYGYTF; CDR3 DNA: TGCAGTGCTAGTGGCAGGAACTATGGCTACACCTTC
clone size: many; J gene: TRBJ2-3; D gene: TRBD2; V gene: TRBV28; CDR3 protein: CASSSGTFTDTQYF; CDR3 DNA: TGTGCCAGCTCGAGCGGGACCTTCACAGATACGCAGTATTTT
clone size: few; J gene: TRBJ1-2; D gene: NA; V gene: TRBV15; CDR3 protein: CATSIGGGESYGYTF; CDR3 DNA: TGTGCCACCAGCATTGGGGGGGGCGAAAGCTATGGCTACACCTTC
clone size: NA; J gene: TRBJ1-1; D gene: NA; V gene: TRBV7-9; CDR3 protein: CASSPVPGRLAFF; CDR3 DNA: TGTGCCAGCAGCCCTGTCCCGGGGAGGTTAGCTTTCTTT
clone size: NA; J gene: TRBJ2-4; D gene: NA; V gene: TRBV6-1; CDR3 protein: CASTGRQNIQYF; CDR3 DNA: TGTGCCAGCACGGGGAGACAAAACATTCAGTACTTC
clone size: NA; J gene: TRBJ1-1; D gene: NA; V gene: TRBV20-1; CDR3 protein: CSPGSGPREAFF; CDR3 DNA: TGCAGTCCGGGCTCAGGGCCCAGAGAAGCTTTCTTT
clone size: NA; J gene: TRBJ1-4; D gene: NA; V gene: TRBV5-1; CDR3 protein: CASSLERRNEKLFF; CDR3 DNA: TGCGCCAGCAGCTTGGAACGGCGTAATGAAAAACTGTTTTTT
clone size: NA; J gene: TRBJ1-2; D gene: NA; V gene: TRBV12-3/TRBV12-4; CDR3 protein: CASSYPGRAYTHGYTF; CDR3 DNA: TGTGCCAGCTCTTATCCGGGACGCGCCTACACTCATGGCTACACCTTC
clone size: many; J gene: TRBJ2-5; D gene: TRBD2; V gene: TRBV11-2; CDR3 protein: CASSREAWTQYF; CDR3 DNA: TGTGCCAGCAGCCGGGAGGCGTGGACCCAGTACTTC
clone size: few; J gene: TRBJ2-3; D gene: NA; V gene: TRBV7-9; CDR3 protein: CASSLARNTQYF; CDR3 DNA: TGTGCCAGCAGCTTAGCACGGAATACGCAGTATTTT
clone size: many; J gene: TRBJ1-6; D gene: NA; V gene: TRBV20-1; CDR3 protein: CSAGRGGATNSPLHF; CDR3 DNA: TGCAGTGCTGGGAGGGGGGGGGCCACAAATTCACCCCTCCACTTT
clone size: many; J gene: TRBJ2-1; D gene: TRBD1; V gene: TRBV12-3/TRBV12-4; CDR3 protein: CASSRESTGGRNSYNEQFF; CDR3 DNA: TGTGCCAGCAGTCGGGAAAGTACAGGGGGAAGAAATTCCTACAATGAGCAGTTCTTC
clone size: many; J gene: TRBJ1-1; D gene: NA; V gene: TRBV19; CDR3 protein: CASSIGGTGTEAFF; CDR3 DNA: TGTGCCAGTAGTATAGGCGGTACCGGCACTGAAGCTTTCTTT
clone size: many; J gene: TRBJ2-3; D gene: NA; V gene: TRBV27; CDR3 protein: CASSLLGGVADTQYF; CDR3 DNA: TGTGCCAGCAGTTTATTAGGAGGCGTGGCAGATACGCAGTATTTT
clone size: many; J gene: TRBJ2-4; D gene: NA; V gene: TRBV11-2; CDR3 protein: CASSPPRAKNIQYF; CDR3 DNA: TGTGCCAGCAGCCCCCCCAGGGCCAAAAACATTCAGTACTTC
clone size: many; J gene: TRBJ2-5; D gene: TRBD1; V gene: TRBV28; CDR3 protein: CASSSRDSKETQYF; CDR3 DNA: TGTGCCAGCAGTAGCCGGGACAGCAAAGAGACCCAGTACTTC
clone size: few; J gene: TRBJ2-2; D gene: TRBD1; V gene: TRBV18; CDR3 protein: CASSPSGTGTGGELFF; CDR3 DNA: TGTGCCAGCTCACCATCCGGGACAGGGACCGGAGGGGAGCTGTTTTTT
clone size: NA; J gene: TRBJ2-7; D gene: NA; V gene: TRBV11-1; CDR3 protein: CASSLGGVAQPYPRYF; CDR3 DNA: TGTGCCAGCAGCTTGGGGGGCGTAGCGCAACCTTATCCGCGGTACTTC
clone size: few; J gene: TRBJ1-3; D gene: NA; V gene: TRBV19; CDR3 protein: CASSMQRRDTIYF; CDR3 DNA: TGTGCCAGTAGTATGCAGAGGAGAGACACCATATATTTT
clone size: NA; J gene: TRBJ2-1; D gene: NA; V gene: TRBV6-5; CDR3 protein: CASSYSARARNNEQFF; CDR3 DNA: TGTGCCAGCAGTTACTCGGCCAGGGCGAGGAACAATGAGCAGTTCTTC
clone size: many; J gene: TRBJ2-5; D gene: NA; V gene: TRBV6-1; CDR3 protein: CASSSQGLAQETQYF; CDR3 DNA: TGTGCCAGCAGTTCACAGGGCCTGGCCCAAGAGACCCAGTACTTC
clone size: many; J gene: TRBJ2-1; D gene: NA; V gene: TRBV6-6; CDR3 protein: CASSYSTPRGKTRNNEQFF; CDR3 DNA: TGTGCCAGCAGTTACTCTACCCCGAGGGGAAAGACGAGGAACAATGAGCAGTTCTTC
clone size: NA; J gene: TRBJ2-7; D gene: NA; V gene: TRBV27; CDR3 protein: CASSSFGVHEQYF; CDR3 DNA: TGTGCCAGCAGTTCTTTTGGGGTCCACGAGCAGTACTTC
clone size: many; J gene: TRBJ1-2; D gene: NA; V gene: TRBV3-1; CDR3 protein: CASSQVGMGYGYTF; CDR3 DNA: TGTGCCAGCAGCCAAGTAGGCATGGGCTATGGCTACACCTTC
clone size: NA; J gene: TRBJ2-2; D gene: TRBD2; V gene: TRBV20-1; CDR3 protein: CSARVAGAYTGELFF; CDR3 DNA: TGCAGTGCTAGAGTGGCGGGAGCTTACACCGGGGAGCTGTTTTTT
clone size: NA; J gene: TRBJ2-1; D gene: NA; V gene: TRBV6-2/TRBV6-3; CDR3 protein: CASSLGLPLYNEQFF; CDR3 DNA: TGTGCCAGCAGCCTCGGACTGCCCCTCTACAATGAGCAGTTCTTC
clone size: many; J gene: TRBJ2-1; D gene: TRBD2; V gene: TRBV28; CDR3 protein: CASSSSGIRAEQFF; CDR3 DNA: TGTGCCAGCAGTTCTAGCGGGATTCGGGCTGAGCAGTTCTTC
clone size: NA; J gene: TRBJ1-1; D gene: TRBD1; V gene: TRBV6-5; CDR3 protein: CASSYSNRGPTEAFF; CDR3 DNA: TGTGCCAGCAGTTACTCCAACAGGGGGCCCACTGAAGCTTTCTTT
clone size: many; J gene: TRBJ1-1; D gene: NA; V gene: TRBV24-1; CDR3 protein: CATSDVGRDSTEAFF; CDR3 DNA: TGTGCCACCAGTGATGTGGGACGAGATTCCACTGAAGCTTTCTTT
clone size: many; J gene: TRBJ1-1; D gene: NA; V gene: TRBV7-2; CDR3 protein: CASSLRQNTEAFF; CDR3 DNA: TGTGCCAGCAGCCTAAGACAGAACACTGAAGCTTTCTTT
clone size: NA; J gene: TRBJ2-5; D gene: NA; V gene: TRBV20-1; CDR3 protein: CSATLSGGLSLGAQYF; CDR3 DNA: TGCAGTGCTACCCTATCCGGGGGGCTTTCATTGGGGGCCCAGTACTTC
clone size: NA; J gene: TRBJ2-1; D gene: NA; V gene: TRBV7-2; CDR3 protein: CASSLDSSTYDEQFF; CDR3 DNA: TGTGCCAGCAGCTTAGACAGTTCAACCTACGATGAGCAGTTCTTC
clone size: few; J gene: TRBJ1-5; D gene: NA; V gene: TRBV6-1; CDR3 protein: CASLPVGGGQPQHF; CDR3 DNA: TGTGCCAGCCTGCCGGTGGGGGGCGGTCAGCCCCAGCATTTT